Sequencing of this T cell receptor (beta chain) was carried out in a study of vaccination effects on CD4 cells after COVID-19. Overall study findings and caveats: Missing from the study were early post-infection timepoints, and its convalescent patients were few.

Prior to sequencing, the ViraFEST assay stimulated PBMC with viral peptide pools, which expanded the antigen-specific CD4+ T cells. Isolation of CD4+ T cells took place after 10 days of culture. According to the study, vaccine recipients showed no prior SARS-CoV-2 infection and negative nucleocapsid antibodies. PBMC cultures contained 2 million or so cells per well, approximately 9.2 IU/ml IL-2 and 10 ug/ml peptides. TCRdb keeps only in-frame clones here, not all; method: immunoSEQ multiplex PCR. The table lists about 73,000 clones, around 79% of them singletons. As regards this clone: The antigen is not known.

The CDR3 has 12 amino acids. V was pared by 5 bases and J by 4 bases, with 5 bases between. The germline V gene has CDR1 SGHTA and CDR2 FQGTGA. The chain uses TRBV7-3 and TRBJ2-2; no firm D call. The receptor's source is a human donor who received a COVID-19 vaccine. Source: CD4+ T cells from PBMCs cultured with HCoV-NL63 spike peptides, taken before COVID-19 vaccination. CDR3: CASSRTTGELFF. CDR3 sequence (DNA): TGTGCCAGCAGCCGCACCACCGGGGAGCTGTTTTTT.